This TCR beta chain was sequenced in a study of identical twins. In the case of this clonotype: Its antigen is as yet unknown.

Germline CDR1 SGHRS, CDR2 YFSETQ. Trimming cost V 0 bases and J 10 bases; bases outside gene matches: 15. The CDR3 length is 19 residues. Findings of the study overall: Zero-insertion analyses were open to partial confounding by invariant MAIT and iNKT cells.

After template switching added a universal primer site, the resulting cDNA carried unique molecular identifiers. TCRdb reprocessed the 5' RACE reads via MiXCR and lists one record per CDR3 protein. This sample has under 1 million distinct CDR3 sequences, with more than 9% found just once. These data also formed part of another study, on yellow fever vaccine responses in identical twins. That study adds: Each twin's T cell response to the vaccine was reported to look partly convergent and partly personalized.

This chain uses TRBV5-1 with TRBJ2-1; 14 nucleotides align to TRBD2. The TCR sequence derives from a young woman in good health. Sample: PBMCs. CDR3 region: CASSLERRLRLAGGQEQFF. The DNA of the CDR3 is TGCGCCAGCAGCTTGGAACGGAGACTGCGACTAGCGGGAGGGCAGGAGCAGTTCTTC.